This T cell receptor beta chain was identified in a study of brain T cells in children with intractable seizures. Study-level findings and limits: HCMV serostatus was not known, and viral specificity came from CDR3 similarity only. Pre- and post-surgery blood differed in depth, so pre-surgery absences may be undersampling.

The time point: blood from clinic visit 5 months post-surgery; TSC patient then seizure free. The sequenced cases were selected for having the highest brain T cell transcript signatures. The V gene's germline CDR1 is SNHLY and CDR2 FYNNEI. V was pared by 0 bases and J by 8 bases, with 13 bases between. This CDR3 is built from 14 residues. On this clone itself: Its specificity is unknown.

Generated by immunoSEQ multiplex PCR, the TCRdb table keeps only in-frame clones and is missing some. The table includes approximately 330,000 clones, 85% to 95% detected once. Sequencing used peripheral blood, obtained roughly 5 months after surgery. The gene calls are TRBV2 and TRBJ1-2; D might be TRBD1 (6 bases). This TCR derives from a boy under three years old with tuberous sclerosis and intractable seizures. The CDR3 DNA follows: TGTGCCAGCAGTGAAGCGCTCAGGGGAGAGGGCTACACCTTC. This encodes CASSEALRGEGYTF.